This T cell receptor beta chain was retrieved from a study of liver allograft versus peripheral blood T cells. Overall study context: Transplanted-liver T cell receptor repertoires were compared with recipients' peripheral blood repertoires.

Via MiXCR, TCRdb re-called the reads, giving one row per CDR3 protein. This sample yields 10,000 or so distinct CDR3 sequences, of which about 15% are seen a single time; roughly 2.9% belongs to the top ten. Germline assignment: CDR1 LGHDT and CDR2 YNNKEL (reference sequence). The CDR3 is made up of 17 amino acids. Between the trimmed V and J ends, which lost 4 bases and 2 bases, there was a span of 20 bases. This clonotype originated in a human patient who had a liver transplant. Some T cells may be supplied by the graft donor. The V and J genes are TRBV3-1 and TRBJ1-2; no definite D call. CDR3 bases: TGTGCCAGCAGCCGAACCGGGAACCAAAGGCAGAACTATGGCTACACCTTC. Translation: CASSRTGNQRQNYGYTF.